The text below deals with one TCR beta chain. The antigen remains unidentified. The sample comes from a study of somatic mutations in cytotoxic T cells in rheumatoid arthritis. Study in general: A 30 ml EDTA sample of patient blood was drawn right after diagnosis, before any treatment. Flow cytometric sorting isolated some V beta antibody-stained T-cell populations at nearly 100% purity, and among them were V beta1+ cells that underwent TCRB sequencing.

This CDR3 has 14 amino acids. CDR1 MDHEN and CDR2 SYDVKM come from the germline V gene. V lost 5 bases to trimming and J lost 0 bases, with 11 bases between them. Findings and caveats of the study: Measured CD8+ T-cell clonality, a value compared between rheumatoid arthritis patients and age-matched healthy controls, did not differ significantly.

The protocol was immunoSEQ multiplex PCR, while the TCRdb copy is restricted to in-frame clones and leaves out a portion. The top ten hold around 15% of the sample, which has some 7,000 clones, 74% seen once. The sequencing input was CD8+ T cells sorted from blood. J is TRBJ2-7 and V is TRBV28; the D gene could be TRBD1 or TRBD2 (6 bases each). This TCR was sampled from an adult with rheumatoid arthritis. In DNA, the CDR3 is TGTGCCAGCAGTAGTCGGGGGCTCTCCTACGAGCAGTACTTC. As protein: CASSSRGLSYEQYF.